The text below deals with one TCR beta chain. What it binds is unknown. The CDR3 regions of TCR beta were amplified from RNA transcripts. RT-PCR in the first round (using the HTBI primer set) targeted the TCR CDR3. TCRdb reprocessed the multiplex PCR reads via MiXCR and lists one record per CDR3 protein. Of 500,000 to 600,000 distinct CDR3 sequences listed, under 60% are singletons. Calling Graves' hyperthyroidism stable meant ophthalmopathy did not progress within 18 months. The study enrolled patients aged 18 to 65 with newly diagnosed hyperthyroidism of under 2 months' duration. The CDR3 runs 13 residues. The germline V gene has CDR1 SQVTM and CDR2 ANQGSEA. Trimming shortened V by 8 bases and J by 1 base, and 14 bases separated the two germline ends. The data derive from a study of T cells in Graves' hyperthyroidism and ophthalmopathy. Findings and limits, study-wide: Separation of ophthalmopathy from stable hyperthyroidism was achieved by a 13 V-J model.

This TCR was recovered from a woman younger than 30 with Graves' hyperthyroidism. Sequencing was done on a sample of peripheral blood or thyroid tissue (not recorded which). The chain employs TRBV29-1 and TRBJ1-2; the D is unclear. In DNA form, the CDR3 reads TGCAGCTTAATGGGGAGTAGTAACTATGGCTACACCTTC. It yields the protein CSLMGSSNYGYTF.